This T cell receptor (beta chain) was documented in a study of T cell repertoires in cytomegalovirus infection. Trimming at V came to 4 bases and at J to 6 bases, leaving 9 bases not matched to a gene. CDR1 and CDR2 (germline): MNHEY, SVGEGT. The CDR3 extends over 14 amino acids. TCRdb re-called the reads with MiXCR, one entry per CDR3 protein. Of approximately 470,000 distinct CDR3 sequences listed, under 55% are singletons. This clonotype was detected only a few times. Its antigen is unknown. The sample consisted of cultured PBMCs, taken from culture after CMV antigen stimulation. The TCR comes from a human donor in good health (CMV status not recorded). Some clones in this sample may be carry-over from other donors' samples. The chain couples TRBV6-2 or TRBV6-3 to TRBJ2-7; 7 nucleotides align to TRBD2. DNA for the CDR3: TGTGCCAGCAGTTCATTGGCGGGAGCTCTCGAGCAGTACTTC. This translates into CASSSLAGALEQYF.